This TCR beta chain was captured by sequencing in a study of tumor and adjacent non-tumor tissue in lung cancer. Study-level background: Stage I to III disease affected ten to eleven men and 5 women aged about 31 to 80. Overall study findings and caveats: Higher tumor TCR diversity was associated with shorter survival. Normal lung showed higher cumulative top 100 clone frequency than tumor.

Germline CDR1 SGHAT, CDR2 FQNNGV. V lost 7 bases, J lost 3 bases, and 19 bases lay in between. This CDR3 has 15 residues. The library came from three nested PCR rounds adapted from ARM-PCR protocols. MiXCR, run by TCRdb on the multiplex PCR reads, gives a single entry per CDR3 protein. The table lists around 100,000 distinct CDR3 sequences, over 55% of them singletons. No cell sorting was done before RNA was extracted from the tissue. Distant lung tissue was collected more than 3 cm away from the tumor edge. In its sample, this clonotype was seen a few times. Its antigen is unknown. Sample: distant non-tumor lung tissue. This clonotype originated in a young man with non-small cell lung cancer. The rearrangement links TRBV11-2 to TRBJ2-7; D gene ambiguous. The DNA for the CDR3 is TGTGCCAGCAACTACCTGGTGGGATTCAGCTACGAGCAGTACTTC. Translated: CASNYLVGFSYEQYF.